The 31 T cell receptor beta chains in this list originate from one sample, sequenced in a study of radiotherapy plus CTLA-4 blockade in lung cancer. Some clones are missing from TCRdb's copy, which holds only in-frame ones; the method was immunoSEQ multiplex PCR. Here the sample spans tens of thousands of clones, more than 85% being singletons. Here the sequenced sample was peripheral blood, taken from a patient treated with radiotherapy plus ipilimumab. These receptors were taken from a human donor with non-small cell lung cancer that progressed on radiotherapy plus ipilimumab.

The chain joins TRBV6-5 to TRBJ1-1; D possibly corresponds to TRBD1 (6 bases). The V and J ends lost 3 bases and 1 base respectively, with 9 bases between them. This CDR3 is built from 14 residues. Germline V gene lookup returns CDR1 MNHEY and CDR2 SVGAGI. The DNA for the CDR3 is TGTGCCAGCAGTTATGGGACATCGAACACTGAAGCTTTCTTT. Translated: CASSYGTSNTEAFF.

The CDR3 region is CASSYGRTGNTEAFF. The CDR3 region has the DNA TGTGCCAGCAGTTACGGTAGGACAGGGAACACTGAAGCTTTCTTT. The chain links TRBV6-5 to TRBJ1-1; 7 bases align to TRBD1. Germline values: CDR1 MNHEY, CDR2 SVGAGI. With 2 bases clipped from V and 1 base from J, the junction kept 4 bases outside the gene matches. The CDR3 loop spans 15 amino acids.

The chain joins TRBV18 to TRBJ1-3; a possible D gene is TRBD1 (6 bases). CDR3 length: 18 residues. Germline CDR1 and CDR2: KGHSH and LQKENI. Trimming removed 4 bases at V and 4 bases at J, with 23 bases between. The CDR3 is CASSLQTLQGNSGNTIYF. CDR3 nucleotides: TGTGCCAGCTCACTACAAACCCTACAGGGTAACTCCGGAAACACCATATATTTT.

The rearrangement links TRBV6-4 to TRBJ2-1; tentative D call: TRBD2 (6 bases). The CDR3 runs 16 residues. Germline CDR1 is MRHNA and CDR2 is SNTAGT. V was cut by 2 bases and J by 5 bases, with 16 bases left in between. The CDR3 region is CASSDPTGGADNEQFF. As DNA, the CDR3 is TGTGCCAGCAGTGACCCGACGGGCGGGGCAGACAATGAGCAGTTCTTC.

Notes on this clone: Different DNA sequences within this sample yield the same CDR3. The rearrangement links TRBV9 to TRBJ2-1; D is possibly TRBD1 (5 bases). V was trimmed by 2 bases and J by 4 bases, leaving 7 bases between them. The germline V gene has CDR1 SGDLS and CDR2 YYNGEE. This CDR3 has 13 amino acids. This chain's CDR3 is CASSVQGYNEQFF. The CDR3 DNA reads TGTGCCAGCAGCGTCCAGGGATACAATGAGCAGTTCTTC.

The V gene is TRBV27, the J gene TRBJ1-5, with 9 nucleotides matching TRBD1. The CDR3 sequence is 17 residues long. V shed 6 bases and J 2 bases; nucleotides not matched to a gene: 11. Germline CDR1 MNHEY, CDR2 SMNVEV (reference sequence). The CDR3: CASSGSTWTGGNQPQHF. The CDR3 DNA reads as TGTGCCAGCAGCGGGTCCACATGGACAGGGGGCAATCAGCCCCAGCATTTT.

The chain joins TRBV2 to TRBJ2-3; D remains unclear. Trimming left V 6 bases short and J 2 bases short, with 9 bases between. The CDR3 runs to 13 residues. Germline CDR1 reads SNHLY; CDR2 reads FYNNEI. The CDR3 region is CASSGPFTDTQYF. The DNA of the CDR3 is TGTGCCAGCAGCGGACCCTTCACAGATACGCAGTATTTT.

The chain couples TRBV25-1 to TRBJ2-7; 9 bases are shared with TRBD1. CDR1 MGHDK and CDR2 SYGVNS come from the germline V gene. The CDR3 covers 16 residues. V trimming: 3 bases; J trimming: 1 base; junction bases outside the gene matches: 7. The CDR3, as DNA: TGTGCCAGCAGTGATGTGACAGGGGGGATTTCCTACGAGCAGTACTTC. This codes for CASSDVTGGISYEQYF.

CDR3 coding DNA: TGTGCCAGCAGTCCCCCCGACAGGGCCTATCAGCCCCAGCATTTT. This sequence encodes CASSPPDRAYQPQHF. J is TRBJ1-5 and V is TRBV27; 7 nucleotides align to TRBD1. This CDR3 contains 15 residues. Germline CDR1 is MNHEY and CDR2 is SMNVEV (reference sequence). Unmatched junction bases numbered 9, after V lost 5 bases and J lost 5 bases.

This clone was seen a handful of times. The chain is built from TRBV2 and TRBJ1-5; a possible D gene is TRBD1 (6 bases). This CDR3 region has 16 residues. V was clipped by 6 bases and J by 0 bases, with 15 bases between them. CDR1 SNHLY and CDR2 FYNNEI come from the germline V gene. The CDR3 coding sequence is TGTGCCAGCAGGGCCCCGCAGGGGTATAGCAATCAGCCCCAGCATTTT. Amino acids: CASRAPQGYSNQPQHF.

This rearrangement joins TRBV2 to TRBJ1-2; 7 nucleotides align to TRBD1. The germline V gene encodes CDR1 SNHLY and CDR2 FYNNEI. CDR3 length equals 15 residues. The junction had 8 bases not matched to a gene; V was cut back by 5 bases and J by 2 bases. The DNA for the CDR3 is TGTGCCAGCAGTCGACGGGACAGAACAAACTATGGCTACACCTTC. Protein: CASSRRDRTNYGYTF.

The chain couples TRBV30 to TRBJ1-1; D uncertain. Germline V gene lookup returns CDR1 GTSNPN and CDR2 SVGIG (reference sequence). Trimming removed 2 bases from V and 0 bases from J, with 10 bases in between. The CDR3 sequence is 14 residues long. The CDR3 DNA reads TGTGCCTGGAGTACTACGCCTTTGAACACTGAAGCTTTCTTT. Residues: CAWSTTPLNTEAFF.

The chain recombines TRBV18 with TRBJ2-6, with D perhaps assigned TRBD1 or TRBD2 (5 bases each). This CDR3 has 18 residues. Trimming pared 1 base from V and 0 bases from J, leaving 13 bases between. Germline V CDR1 and CDR2: KGHSH, LQKENI. The CDR3 loop reads CASSPRGGSVSGANVLTF. Written as DNA, the CDR3 is TGTGCCAGCTCACCACGTGGGGGTTCTGTCTCTGGGGCCAACGTCCTGACTTTC.

Only one count was recorded for this clone. The chain recombines TRBV5-5 with TRBJ2-2, with D perhaps TRBD2 (5 bases). The ends were cut back, 4 bases at V and 4 bases at J, with 11 bases in the middle. Germline CDR1 is SGHKS and CDR2 is YYEKEE (reference sequence). This CDR3 is 14 amino acids long. The CDR3 coding sequence is TGTGCCAGCAGCCCGGACTGGATCACCGGGGAGCTGTTTTTT. The encoded protein is CASSPDWITGELFF.

The rearrangement uses TRBV19 and TRBJ1-5; D uncertain. Per the germline V gene, CDR1 is LNHDA and CDR2 is SQIVND (reference sequence). This CDR3 is built from 19 residues. Trimming removed 0 bases at V and 4 bases at J, with 22 bases between. CDR3 protein: CASSIDGPVAGGYNQPQHF. The CDR3 nucleotides read TGTGCCAGTAGTATAGATGGGCCCGTGGCAGGTGGCTATAATCAGCCCCAGCATTTT.

This clone came up once. This rearrangement joins TRBV5-1 to TRBJ2-1; 8 bases are a match to TRBD2. V was pared by 0 bases and J by 5 bases, with 7 bases of the junction left unmatched. CDR1 is SGHRS, CDR2 YFSETQ, per germline. This CDR3 is 16 amino acids long. CDR3 in DNA: TGCGCCAGCAGCTTGGTACCTAGCGGGCCGAACAATGAGCAGTTCTTC. It translates to CASSLVPSGPNNEQFF.

V usage is TRBV19 and J usage is TRBJ2-5; 7 nucleotides match TRBD1. The DNA end lines up better with TRBJ2-7; the J call may be wrong. This CDR3 region has 13 residues. CDR1 is LNHDA and CDR2 is SQIVND in the germline V gene (reference sequence). The CDR3: CASSSQGEYEQYF. For the CDR3, the DNA is TGTGCCAGTAGTAGTCAGGGGGAATACGAGCAGTACTTC.

The chain carries TRBV4-1 and TRBJ1-4; D not resolved. Per germline, CDR1 MGHRA and CDR2 YSYEKL. This CDR3 contains 15 residues. V shed 0 bases and J shed 3 bases, with 8 bases lying between them. The CDR3 nucleotides read TGCGCCAGCAGCCAAGATCGTCAGCCTAATGAAAAACTGTTTTTT. It is translated as CASSQDRQPNEKLFF.

This chain uses TRBV7-2 with TRBJ2-7; either TRBD1 or TRBD2 may fit D (6 bases each). The germline V gene has CDR1 SGHTA and CDR2 FQGNSA. The CDR3 consists of 16 residues. V was cut by 4 bases and J by 4 bases, with 20 bases left in between. The CDR3: CASSSEGGFSGYEQYF. DNA of the CDR3: TGTGCCAGCAGCTCCGAAGGGGGTTTTAGCGGATACGAGCAGTACTTC.

V usage is TRBV19 and J usage is TRBJ1-6, with 7 bases aligning to TRBD1. CDR3 length: 16 residues. Trimming cost V 5 bases and J 0 bases; bases outside gene matches: 4. From germline, CDR1 is LNHDA and CDR2 SQIVND (reference sequence). CDR3 sequence reads: CASSETGSSYNSPLHF. The CDR3 coding sequence is TGTGCCAGTAGTGAGACAGGGAGCTCCTATAATTCACCCCTCCACTTT. The full variable domain, in which reference TRBV19 and TRBJ1-6 provide the parts outside the CDR3, is DGGITQSPKYLFRKEGQNVTLSCEQNLNHDAMYWYRQDPGQGLRLIYYSQIVNDFQKGDIAEGYSVSREKKESFPLTVTSAQKNPTAFYLCASSETGSSYNSPLHFGNGTRLTVT.

The gene calls are TRBV5-1 and TRBJ2-1; possibly TRBD2 for D (6 bases). Germline assignment: CDR1 SGHRS and CDR2 YFSETQ. Trimming shortened V by 0 bases and J by 3 bases, and 10 bases separated the two germline ends. The CDR3 consists of 15 residues. The CDR3 DNA follows: TGCGCCAGCAGCTTGGCCGGGAGTAGCTACAATGAGCAGTTCTTC. Translated, it gives CASSLAGSSYNEQFF.

This chain connects TRBV5-5 to TRBJ1-1; D might be TRBD1 (5 bases). This CDR3 is built from 16 residues. Germline CDR1 is SGHKS and CDR2 is YYEKEE (reference sequence). V lost 4 bases, J lost 1 base, and 17 bases lay in between. CDR3 protein: CASSHHPPGPNTEAFF. The CDR3 DNA reads as TGTGCCAGCAGCCATCACCCCCCAGGGCCGAACACTGAAGCTTTCTTT.

The chain uses TRBV6-5 and TRBJ2-7, with D perhaps TRBD2 (6 bases). The CDR3 length is 15 residues. V lost 0 bases, J lost 1 base, and 10 bases lay in between. Germline V gives CDR1 MNHEY, CDR2 SVGAGI. The CDR3 DNA reads as TGTGCCAGCAGTTACTCGGGAGGAGGGTCCTACGAGCAGTACTTC. Protein: CASSYSGGGSYEQYF.

The V and J genes are TRBV18 and TRBJ2-6; D ambiguous. CDR3 length: 14 residues. Per germline, CDR1 KGHSH and CDR2 LQKENI. V was pared by 2 bases and J by 0 bases, with 2 bases between. CDR3 loop: CASSPSSGANVLTF. In DNA, the CDR3 is TGTGCCAGCTCACCAAGCTCTGGGGCCAACGTCCTGACTTTC.

The chain is built from TRBV18 and TRBJ1-6; D is unclear. The CDR3 runs to 15 residues. V gave up 3 bases and J gave up 8 bases, with 14 bases separating them. Germline values: CDR1 KGHSH, CDR2 LQKENI. CDR3 sequence: CASSPGNIGYSPLHF. Here the CDR3 DNA reads TGTGCCAGCTCACCTGGGAACATTGGGTATTCACCCCTCCACTTT.

This chain's CDR3 is CASSEQGSTDTQYF. The CDR3 DNA is TGTGCCAGCAGCGAACAGGGTAGCACAGATACGCAGTATTTT. This chain links TRBV7-9 with TRBJ2-3, with D perhaps TRBD1 (6 bases). With 5 bases removed from V and 0 bases from J, the gap between germline ends came to 9 bases. The germline gives CDR1 SEHNR, CDR2 FQNEAQ (reference sequence). The CDR3 is 14 residues long.

V is TRBV27 and J is TRBJ2-7; D may be TRBD2 (5 bases). Per germline, CDR1 MNHEY and CDR2 SMNVEV (reference sequence). The CDR3 has 13 residues. The V and J ends lost 5 bases and 3 bases respectively, with 11 bases between them. CDR3 nucleotide sequence: TGTGCCAGCAGTCCCCGTGGACTCTACGAGCAGTACTTC. Its protein product is CASSPRGLYEQYF.

The sample holds one count of this clone. The rearrangement uses TRBV4-3 and TRBJ1-4; D is possibly TRBD1 (6 bases). Germline CDR1 is LGHNA and CDR2 is YSLEER. Trimming removed 1 base from V and 8 bases from J, with 11 bases in between. This CDR3 spans 14 amino acids. The CDR3 reads CASSQARGGEKLFF. DNA of the CDR3: TGCGCCAGCAGCCAAGCCAGGGGTGGGGAAAAACTGTTTTTT.

The chain is built from TRBV5-1 and TRBJ2-5; tentatively, D is TRBD2 (7 bases). Germline V lookup: CDR1 SGHRS, CDR2 YFSETQ. CDR3 length: 13 residues. V was clipped by 2 bases and J by 5 bases, with 10 bases between them. The CDR3 here is CASSLEGGETQYF. The CDR3 DNA reads TGCGCCAGCAGCTTAGAGGGGGGGGAGACCCAGTACTTC.

The chain carries TRBV6-1 and TRBJ2-3; 7 bases match TRBD2. Germline CDR1 and CDR2: MNHNS and SASEGT. The CDR3 runs 16 residues. J gave up 0 bases and V 3 bases, and 6 bases lay outside the gene matches. For the CDR3, the DNA is TGTGCCAGCAGTGAGACGGGAGGCGGTAGCACAGATACGCAGTATTTT. Translating it yields CASSETGGGSTDTQYF.

The genes are TRBV4-1 and TRBJ2-1; 11 bases fit TRBD2. The CDR3 is 14 amino acids. Germline V CDR1 and CDR2: MGHRA, YSYEKL. V was pared by 8 bases and J by 9 bases, with 9 bases of the junction left unmatched. The CDR3 DNA is TGCGCCAGCGGGGCTAGCGGGGGGCTGGGTGAGCAGTTCTTC. Amino acids: CASGASGGLGEQFF.